A selection of T cell receptor beta chains follows, all from one sample in a study of Ad26.COV2.S vaccination and SARS-CoV-2 variants. Produced via immunoSEQ multiplex PCR; TCRdb's table is partial and in-frame only. Seen here are around 350,000 clones, roughly 94% observed once, and the top ten hold about 3.9%. Sample: peripheral blood, taken after recovery from COVID-19. The receptors stem from a human donor who had recovered from COVID-19. CDR3s include the opening cysteine and the closing phenylalanine or tryptophan. The D gene is left open where the match is weak. Part of the rows lack a size; the others show once, few, many or a class for expanded clones.

j_call d_call v_call clone_size cdr3_aa cdr3_nt
TRBJ2-4 TRBD2 TRBV7-9 once CASSPEAGGIAKNIQYF TGTGCCAGCAGCCCTGAGGCGGGGGGCATAGCCAAAAACATTCAGTACTTC
TRBJ1-2 NA TRBV6-5 NA CASYLGGFYGYTF TGTGCCAGCTATTTGGGCGGTTTCTATGGCTACACCTTC
TRBJ1-1 NA TRBV27 NA CASRTQGLGTEAFF TGTGCCAGCAGAACACAGGGATTGGGCACTGAAGCTTTCTTT
TRBJ1-4 TRBD1 TRBV25-1 NA CASSDWLQGATNEKLFF TGTGCCAGCAGTGACTGGTTGCAGGGGGCAACTAATGAAAAACTGTTTTTT
TRBJ1-1 NA TRBV19 NA CASSSWNTEAFF TGTGCCAGTAGTTCCTGGAACACTGAAGCTTTCTTT
TRBJ2-3 NA TRBV4-1 NA CASSQEGLRADTQYF TGCGCCAGCAGCCAAGAAGGCCTGAGGGCAGATACGCAGTATTTT
TRBJ2-7 NA TRBV7-9 NA CASSSQIRRGDEQYF TGTGCCAGCAGCTCCCAGATAAGGCGGGGTGACGAGCAGTACTTC
TRBJ2-7 NA TRBV13 NA CASSLGRQERYEQYF TGTGCCAGCAGCTTAGGTCGGCAGGAGAGATACGAGCAGTACTTC
TRBJ2-6 NA TRBV7-8 NA CASNQGAGANVLTF TGTGCCAGCAATCAGGGTGCTGGGGCCAACGTCCTGACTTTC
TRBJ2-3 TRBD2 TRBV9 NA CASSVLAGRTDTQYF TGTGCCAGCAGCGTTCTAGCGGGACGCACAGATACGCAGTATTTT